This TCR beta chain was sequenced for a study of shared T cell receptors in the human thymus. V shed 5 bases, J shed 9 bases, and the junction held 13 bases outside the gene matches. The CDR3 length is 14 residues. CDR1 is MNHNS and CDR2 is SASEGT in the germline V gene. Profiling relied on immunoSEQ multiplex PCR, and the TCRdb table lists in-frame clones only, not all of them. The sample carries about 730,000 clones, approximately 85% recorded once. The same specimen was also included in a second study, on human thymus T cells. In that study: Samples came from healthy Finnish infants during open corrective cardiac surgery. Thymic samples were excised during corrective heart operations. Gene usage (both V and J) appeared biased in thymic and blood repertoires. Thymic repertoires overlap heavily among unrelated individuals, related research has reported.

The V gene is TRBV6-1, the J gene TRBJ2-7; TRBD1 aligns across 7 bases. The sequence was obtained from a girl less than two years old with a congenital heart defect. Material for sequencing was thymocytes. CDR3 protein: CASSTTGLSRGQYF. The CDR3 DNA reads as TGTGCCAGCAGTACGACAGGGCTGTCTCGGGGGCAGTACTTC.